This T cell receptor beta chain appears in the sequencing data of a study of blood T cell repertoires in COVID-19. The overall study: Nucleic acid was either cDNA or gDNA, and it came from T cells, B-cell-depleted T cells, or PBMCs.

This CDR3 spans 13 amino acids. Germline values: CDR1 MNHEY, CDR2 SVGAGI. The V and J ends lost 5 bases and 7 bases respectively, with 14 bases between them. Some clones are missing from TCRdb's copy, which holds only in-frame ones; the method was immunoSEQ multiplex PCR. Of about 70,000 clones listed, nearly 85% are singletons. This TCR came from a woman aged 55-69 years with acute or convalescent COVID-19. The sequencing input was peripheral blood. The chain recombines TRBV6-5 with TRBJ1-2, with D perhaps matching TRBD1 (6 bases). The CDR3 DNA reads as TGTGCCAGCAGTCCGGGGGGGGGCAGTGGCTACACCTTC. The encoded protein is CASSPGGGSGYTF.